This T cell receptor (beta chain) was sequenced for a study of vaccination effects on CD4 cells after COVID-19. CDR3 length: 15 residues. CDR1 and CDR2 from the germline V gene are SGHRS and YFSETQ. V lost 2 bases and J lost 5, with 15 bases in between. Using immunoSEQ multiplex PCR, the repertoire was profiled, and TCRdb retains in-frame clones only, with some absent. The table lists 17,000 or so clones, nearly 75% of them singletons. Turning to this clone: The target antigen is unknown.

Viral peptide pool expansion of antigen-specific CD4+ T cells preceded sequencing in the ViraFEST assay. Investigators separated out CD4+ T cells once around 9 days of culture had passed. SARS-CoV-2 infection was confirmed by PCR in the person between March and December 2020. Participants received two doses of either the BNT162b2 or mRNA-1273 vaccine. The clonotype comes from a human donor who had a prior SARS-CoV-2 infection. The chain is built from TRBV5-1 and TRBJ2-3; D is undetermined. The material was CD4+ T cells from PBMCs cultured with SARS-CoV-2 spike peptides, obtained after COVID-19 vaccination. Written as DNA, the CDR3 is TGCGCCAGCAGCTTAAACTCCCCGTTTTTAGATACGCAGTATTTT. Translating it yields CASSLNSPFLDTQYF.